The 5 T cell receptor beta chains below all came from one sample that was sequenced in a study of cytomegalovirus exposure and HLA in healthy donors. Use of 60 Vbeta and 13 Jbeta primers characterized the PCR. Here immunoSEQ multiplex PCR was the method, and the copy in TCRdb shows in-frame clones only, minus some. The table has 180,000 or so clones, about four fifths seen once. Sequenced material: PBMCs. These receptors originate from a woman in her 30s in good health and CMV-seronegative.

The chain combines TRBV30 with TRBJ1-2, with D tentatively TRBD1 (5 bases). The CDR3 loop spans 15 amino acids. Germline loops: CDR1 GTSNPN, CDR2 SVGIG (reference sequence). The germline V and J ends were trimmed by 3 bases and 6 bases, with 20 bases remaining between them. CDR3 DNA: TGTGCCTGGAGCCCTTCCCTCAGGGCCCTAAATGGCTACACCTTC. It codes for CAWSPSLRALNGYTF.

V is TRBV4-1 and J is TRBJ1-4, with TRBD1 as a possible D gene (5 bases). The CDR3 runs 15 residues. Per germline, CDR1 MGHRA and CDR2 YSYEKL. Trimming removed 4 bases from V and 0 bases from J, with 9 bases in between. CDR3 DNA sequence: TGCGCCAGCAGCCTAAGACAGACAACTAATGAAAAACTGTTTTTT. The encoded protein is CASSLRQTTNEKLFF.

This clone was counted only a few times. The rearrangement uses TRBV11-2 and TRBJ2-1; TRBD2 matches at 12 bases. This CDR3 has 16 residues. Looked up from germline, CDR1 is SGHAT and CDR2 is FQNNGV. The V segment lost 5 bases and the J segment 8 bases; nucleotides outside the gene matches: 10. The CDR3 DNA sequence: TGTGCCAGCAGCACCCTAGCGGGGGGGCCTTACCATGAGCAGTTCTTC. As protein: CASSTLAGGPYHEQFF.

Here the CDR3 reads CASSPSLTEAFF. The CDR3 nucleotides are TGTGCCAGCTCCCCCTCCCTCACTGAAGCTTTCTTT. The chain has TRBV6-6 and TRBJ1-1; D remains unclear. This CDR3 spans 12 amino acids. Germline V gene lookup returns CDR1 MNHNY and CDR2 SVGAGI (reference sequence). V lost 8 bases and J 4 bases, leaving 11 bases between the germline ends.

CDR3 region: CASSYAPDSYEQYF. The CDR3 DNA is TGTGCCAGCAGTTACGCCCCGGACAGCTACGAGCAGTACTTC. The chain has TRBV6-6 and TRBJ2-7, with D possibly being TRBD1 (6 bases). The germline gives CDR1 MNHNY, CDR2 SVGAGI (reference sequence). V lost 2 bases and J 3 bases, leaving 11 bases between the germline ends. This CDR3 comprises 14 residues.